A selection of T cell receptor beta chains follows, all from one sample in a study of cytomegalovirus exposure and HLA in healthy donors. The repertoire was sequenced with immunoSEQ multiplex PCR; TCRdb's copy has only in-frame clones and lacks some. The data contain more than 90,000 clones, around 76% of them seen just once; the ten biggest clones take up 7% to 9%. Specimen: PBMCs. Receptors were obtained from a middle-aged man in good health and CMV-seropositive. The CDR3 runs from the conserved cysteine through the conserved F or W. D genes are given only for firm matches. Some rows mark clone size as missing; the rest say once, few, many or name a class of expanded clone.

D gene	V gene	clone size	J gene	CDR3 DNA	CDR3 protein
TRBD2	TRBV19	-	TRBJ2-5	TGTGCCAGTAGTGCGCGAACTAGCGGGGGTGGAGAGACCCAGTACTTC	CASSARTSGGGETQYF
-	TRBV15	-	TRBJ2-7	TGTGCCACCAGCAGAGATAACAGGGCTGGCGAGCAGTACTTC	CATSRDNRAGEQYF
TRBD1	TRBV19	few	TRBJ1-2	TGTGCCAGTAGTATTTACAGGGGGAACTATGGCTACACCTTC	CASSIYRGNYGYTF
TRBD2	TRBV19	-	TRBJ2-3	TGTGCCAGTAGTATGAGTTTACTAGCGGGGGGACCAATAGCAGATACGCAGTATTTT	CASSMSLLAGGPIADTQYF
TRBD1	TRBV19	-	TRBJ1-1	TGTACAGGGGATGGGGAAGCTTTCTTT	CTGDGEAFF
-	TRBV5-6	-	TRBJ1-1	TGTGCCAGCAGCCAGCTGGGCCGGAACACTGAAGCTTTCTTT	CASSQLGRNTEAFF
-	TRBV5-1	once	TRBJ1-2	TGCGCCAGCACCGATGCGAGCGGCTACACCTTC	CASTDASGYTF
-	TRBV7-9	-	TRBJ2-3	TGTGCCAGCACCGCGGGGCAGCGGACTAGCACAGATACGCAGTATTTT	CASTAGQRTSTDTQYF
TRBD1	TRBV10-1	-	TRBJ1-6	TGCGCCAGCGCCTCACGACAGGGAGGATCACCCCTCCACTTT	CASASRQGGSPLHF
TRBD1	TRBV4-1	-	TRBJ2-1	TGCGCCAGCAGCCCGTCTTGGGACAGGCGGATTTACAATGAGCAGTTCTTC	CASSPSWDRRIYNEQFF
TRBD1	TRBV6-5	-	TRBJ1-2	TGTGCCAGCAGGAAGGACAGGTTCGACTATGGCTACACCTTC	CASRKDRFDYGYTF
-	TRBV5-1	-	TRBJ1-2	TGCGCCAGCAGCGCGGCTTGGGGCGATGGCTACACCTTC	CASSAAWGDGYTF
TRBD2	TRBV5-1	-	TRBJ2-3	TGCGCCAGCAGCTTGCCGGGAACTAGCGGGGGCACAGATACGCAGTATTTT	CASSLPGTSGGTDTQYF
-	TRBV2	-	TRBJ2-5	TGTGCCAGCAGCATGGGGCTGAGGACGGAGACCCAGTACTTC	CASSMGLRTETQYF
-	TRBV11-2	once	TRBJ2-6	TGTGCCAGCAGCTTAGGCCCAGGGGCCAGCTCTGGGGCCAACGTCCTGACTTTC	CASSLGPGASSGANVLTF
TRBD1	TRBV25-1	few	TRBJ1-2	TGTGCCAGCAGAGGGGACAGGGGTGGCTATGGCTACACCTTC	CASRGDRGGYGYTF
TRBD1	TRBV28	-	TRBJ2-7	TGTGCCAGCAGGGATACCGGGACAGGGGTCTACGAGCAGTACTTC	CASRDTGTGVYEQYF
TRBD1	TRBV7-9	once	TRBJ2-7	TGTGCCAGCAGCCCGAATGTGGACAGGTACCACTACGAGCAGTACTTC	CASSPNVDRYHYEQYF
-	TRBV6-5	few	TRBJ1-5	TGTGCCAGCAGGAACAACAGGGAAGCTCAGCCCCAGCATTTT	CASRNNREAQPQHF
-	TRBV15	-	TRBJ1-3	TGTGCCACCAGCAGAGACCAGGTCTCTGGAAACACCATATATTTT	CATSRDQVSGNTIYF
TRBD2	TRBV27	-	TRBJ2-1	TGTGCCAGCAGCCTGCAGCGGGGGCGTGATGAGCAGTTCTTC	CASSLQRGRDEQFF
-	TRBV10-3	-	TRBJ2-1	TGTGCCATCAGGGACCAGCGGGCCCCCTACAATGAGCAGTTCTTC	CAIRDQRAPYNEQFF
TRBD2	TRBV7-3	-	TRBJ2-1	TGTGCCAGCAGCTCAAAAGGGACTAGCGGGGGGAATGAGCAGTTCTTC	CASSSKGTSGGNEQFF
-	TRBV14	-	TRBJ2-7	TGTGCCAGCAGCTTAGGGGCACTTATAACCTACGAGCAGTACTTC	CASSLGALITYEQYF
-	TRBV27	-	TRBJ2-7	TGTGCCAGCAAGGCGCAGGGTGGGTACGAGCAGTACTTC	CASKAQGGYEQYF
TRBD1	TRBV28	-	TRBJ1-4	TGTGCCAGCAGTTTAGGGACAGCAACTAATGAAAAACTGTTTTTT	CASSLGTATNEKLFF
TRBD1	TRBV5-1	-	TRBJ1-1	TGCGCCAGCAGCTCCGGGACAGCTAACACTGAAGCTTTCTTT	CASSSGTANTEAFF
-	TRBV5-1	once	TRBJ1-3	TGCGCCAGCAGCATAGCGGTGGGAGACTCTGGAAACACCATATATTTT	CASSIAVGDSGNTIYF
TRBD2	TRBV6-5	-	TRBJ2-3	TGTGCCAGCAAGAGCGGGGTATTGCCAAATACGCAGTATTTT	CASKSGVLPNTQYF
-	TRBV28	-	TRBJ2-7	TGTGCCAGCAGTATTTATGACAGCTTCTACGAGCAGTACTTC	CASSIYDSFYEQYF
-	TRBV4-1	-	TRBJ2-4	TGCGCCAGCAGCCAAGAATTCGGGGGGCGAATCATTCAGTACTTC	CASSQEFGGRIIQYF
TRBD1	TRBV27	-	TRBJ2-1	TGTGCCAGCAGTTCAACCGGGACAGTGAACAATGAGCAGTTCTTC	CASSSTGTVNNEQFF
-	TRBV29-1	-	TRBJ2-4	TGCAGTTTCACCGGGCCCTACCAGGGGATTCAGTACTTC	CSFTGPYQGIQYF
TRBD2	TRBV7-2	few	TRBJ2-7	TGTGCCAGCAGCTTAGAGTCTAGCGGGATTTACGAGCAGTACTTC	CASSLESSGIYEQYF
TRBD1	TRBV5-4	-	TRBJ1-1	TGTGCCAGCAGCTTTAGACAGGGGGGTTATGAAGCTTTCTTT	CASSFRQGGYEAFF